In this sample, the clone carrying this T cell receptor (beta chain) turned up a few times. Its antigen is unidentified. Individual cDNA molecules received unique molecular identifiers. Each CDR3 protein gets one entry after TCRdb re-called the 5' RACE reads with MiXCR. The sample consists of 100,000 to 120,000 distinct CDR3 sequences, roughly 12% of them appearing once. This record comes from a study of early T cells in non-severe SARS-CoV-2 infection. Study background: RNA in bulk from unsorted whole blood was sequenced, and chains were unpaired. General study results and limits: The matching step, a VDJdb search, favored anti-spike CD8 responses and missed private and CD4 specificities.

There are 15 residues in the CDR3. The germline V and J ends were trimmed by 2 bases and 7 bases, with 15 bases remaining between them. Germline V gives CDR1 LGHDT, CDR2 YNNKEL (reference sequence). The rearrangement joins TRBV3-1 to TRBJ2-1; the D gene is possibly TRBD2 (5 bases). This TCR was recovered from an adult who was a healthcare worker with PCR-confirmed SARS-CoV-2 infection or an uninfected control (not recorded which). Sequences were derived from whole blood, sampled at baseline. DNA for the CDR3: TGTGCCAGCAGCCAACTAACTAGTTCCCAAAATGAGCAGTTCTTC. This translates into CASSQLTSSQNEQFF.